This TCR beta chain was observed in a study of blood T cells in healthy people across ages. For the second PCR, which ran for roughly 6 to 11 cycles, a sample-barcoded 5' primer and a J-beta primer mix were used. TCRdb reprocessed the 5' RACE reads via MiXCR and lists one record per CDR3 protein. The sample consists of about 560,000 distinct CDR3 sequences, about 29% of them appearing once. The length of the CDR3 is 16 residues. Per germline, CDR1 LNHDA and CDR2 SQIVND (reference sequence). Details on this clonotype: At one of its ends the junction is not consistent with the germline gene, which may arise from a read error.

Separately, the same data were catalogued under a study of T cells of mothers and their children.

The chain carries TRBV19 and TRBJ1-5; 7 bases agree with TRBD1. This receptor was taken from a boy aged 2 to 9 in good health. The sample taken for sequencing was blood. CDR3 sequence: CTSSNQRQGSNQPQHF. The CDR3 DNA sequence: TGTACCAGTAGTAACCAAAGACAGGGCAGCAATCAGCCCCAGCATTTT.